This TCR beta chain was identified during a study of CD8 T cells in Susac syndrome. A quantity of about 0.5 to 1 ug RNA underwent reverse transcription using random hexamers. Amplification of TCR beta CDR3 spanned 54 Vbeta and 13 Jbeta via immunoSEQ multiplex PCR. TCRdb recomputed calls from the immunoSEQ multiplex PCR reads with MiXCR, one row per CDR3 protein. The sample shows over 150,000 distinct CDR3 sequences, roughly 96% of them seen only once. With V trimmed by 5 bases and J by 6 bases, 7 bases remained unmatched. The CDR3 is 13 residues long. CDR1 and CDR2 (germline): DFQATT, SNEGSKA (reference sequence).

Material: CD4+ T cells from PBMCs. V gene TRBV20-1 combines with J gene TRBJ2-1, with TRBD1 matching over 7 bases. This receptor was identified in a human donor with multiple sclerosis. Here the CDR3 DNA reads TGCAGTGCTTCGACAGGGAACGGCAATGAGCAGTTCTTC. This encodes CSASTGNGNEQFF.